Included here is one TCR beta chain sequence, with context. No cognate antigen has been identified for it. Per-nucleotide qualities are absent, and no much larger clonotype sits a single base away. Patients with autoimmune disease history or receiving systemic immunosuppression were excluded from the trial. Peripheral blood for TCR sequencing was collected from all dose cohorts at baseline, on cycle 4 day 1, and on cycle 7 day 1. Samples came from an open-label, multicenter, first-in-human phase I dose-escalation trial of ivuxolimab. The trial enrolled adults with locally advanced or metastatic head and neck squamous cell, hepatocellular, melanoma or renal cell carcinoma. Before TCR sequencing, CD4+ and CD8+ T cells were separately sorted from peripheral blood. For sequencing of the TCRbeta CDR3 region, genomic DNA was extracted from the sorted cells. TCRbeta CDR3 regions were sequenced using the immunoSEQ Assay. TCRdb took this table from immuneACCESS and kept in-frame rearrangements with V and J called. Such tables lack part of the clones; where checked against another copy, unresolved V genes explain under half of the gap, and the rest is unexplained. Within this sample are fewer than 90,000 clones, with more than 85% of them counted one time only. The ten largest clones take up 2.5% of the sample.

The sample is drawn from a study of OX40 agonist ivuxolimab in advanced cancers. For the study in its entirety: Ivuxolimab was a fully human IgG2 agonistic monoclonal antibody targeting the costimulatory receptor OX40 (CD134). Intravenous ivuxolimab was administered to patients every 2 weeks at six dose levels: 0.01, 0.1, 0.3, 1.5, 3 and 10 mg/kg. Among the 52 dose-escalation patients, around 19 had hepatocellular carcinoma, approximately 15 melanoma, 9 renal cell carcinoma and 9 head and neck cancer. A male proportion of roughly 80% and a mean age of approximately 58 years, ranging from 23 to 79, were recorded for the dose-escalation cohort. Prior anti-PD-1, anti-PD-L1 or anti-CTLA-4 therapy was permitted, and about two fifths of dose-escalation patients had received checkpoint inhibitors. Partial responses were achieved by three dose-escalation patients, of whom one had hepatocellular carcinoma and two had cutaneous melanoma. Peripheral TCRbeta sequencing was intended to test whether TCR sequence diversity was altered and clonal T-cell expansion was caused by ivuxolimab. The paper covers the monotherapy dose-escalation part of the phase I ivuxolimab trial, which included N ≈ 50 patients. Overall results and qualifications from the work: At doses of 0.1 to 3.0 mg/kg, clonal expansion of both CD4+ and CD8+ blood T cells was observed from baseline to week 6. The antigen specificity of the peripheral T cells that underwent clonal expansion was not determined. In the 0.1-3.0 mg/kg groups, partial responders were among the patients with the lowest normalized peripheral clonal expansion, particularly in CD8+ T cells. Low levels of normalized T-cell clonal expansion were also seen in some patients who did not respond. After ivuxolimab, CD8+ T cells had more expanded clones than CD4+ T cells on average.

Material: CD4+ or CD8+ T cells sorted from blood, obtained in a trial of the OX40 agonist ivuxolimab. The source of this sequence is an adult with an advanced solid tumor such as melanoma, head and neck, liver or kidney cancer.

At the DNA level, the sequence is TGTGCCAGCAGCTTGGTTGCACAGAAGTGGGGGGAGACCCAGTACTTC. Its protein product is CASSLVAQKWGETQYF. In this chain, TRBV7-2 is recombined with TRBJ2-5, with the D segment possibly TRBD1 or TRBD2, each aligning over 5 bases. The CDR3 runs 16 residues from the cysteine to the phenylalanine. Only the CDR3 DNA is retained, 48 bases long and in frame from the first base. Trimming removed 3 bases from V and 5 bases from J, leaving 19 bases between the germline ends. CDR1 and CDR2 are read off the germline V gene as SGHTA and FQGNSA. Joined to the reference TRBV7-2 and TRBJ2-5 proteins, this CDR3 gives the full variable domain: GAGVSQSPSNKVTEKGKDVELRCDPISGHTALYWYRQSLGQGLEFLIYFQGNSAPDKSGLPSDRFSAERTGGSVSTLTIQRTQQEDSAVYLCASSLVAQKWGETQYFGPGTRLLVL.